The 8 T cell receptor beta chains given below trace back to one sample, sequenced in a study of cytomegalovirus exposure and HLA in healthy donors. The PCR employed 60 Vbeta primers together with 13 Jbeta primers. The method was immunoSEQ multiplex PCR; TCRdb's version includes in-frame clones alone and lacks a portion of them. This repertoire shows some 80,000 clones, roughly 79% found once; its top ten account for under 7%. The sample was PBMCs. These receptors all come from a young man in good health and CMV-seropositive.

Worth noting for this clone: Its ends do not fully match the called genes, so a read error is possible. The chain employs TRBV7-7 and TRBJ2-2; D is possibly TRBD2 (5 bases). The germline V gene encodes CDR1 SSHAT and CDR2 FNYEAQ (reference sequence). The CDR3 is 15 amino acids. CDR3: CASSSSSGATGELFF. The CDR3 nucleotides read TGTGCTAGCAGCTCTAGCAGTGGAGCGACCGGGGAGCTGTTTTTT.

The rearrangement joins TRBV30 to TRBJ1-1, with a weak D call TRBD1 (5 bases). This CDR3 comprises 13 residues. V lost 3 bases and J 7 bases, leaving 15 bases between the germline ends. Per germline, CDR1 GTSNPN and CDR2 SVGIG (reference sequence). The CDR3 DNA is TGTGCCTGGAGCATTCATCGACAGTTTGAAGCTTTCTTT. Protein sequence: CAWSIHRQFEAFF.

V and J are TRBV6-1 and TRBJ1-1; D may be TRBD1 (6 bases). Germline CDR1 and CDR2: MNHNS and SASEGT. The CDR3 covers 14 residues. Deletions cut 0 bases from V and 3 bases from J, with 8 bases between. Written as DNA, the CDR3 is TGTGCCAGCAGTGAAGCAGGGGGTTACACTGAAGCTTTCTTT. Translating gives CASSEAGGYTEAFF.

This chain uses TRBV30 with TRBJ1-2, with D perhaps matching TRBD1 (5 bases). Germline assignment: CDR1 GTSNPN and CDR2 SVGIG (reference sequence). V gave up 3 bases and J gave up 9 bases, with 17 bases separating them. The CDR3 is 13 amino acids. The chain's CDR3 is CAWRDFRARRYTF. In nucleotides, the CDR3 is TGTGCCTGGAGGGATTTCAGGGCCCGGCGCTACACCTTC. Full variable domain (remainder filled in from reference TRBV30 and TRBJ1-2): SQTIHQWPATLVQPVGSPLSLECTVEGTSNPNLYWYRQAAGRGLQLLFYSVGIGQISSEVPQNLSASRPQDRQFILSSKKLLLSDSGFYLCAWRDFRARRYTFGSGTRLTVV.

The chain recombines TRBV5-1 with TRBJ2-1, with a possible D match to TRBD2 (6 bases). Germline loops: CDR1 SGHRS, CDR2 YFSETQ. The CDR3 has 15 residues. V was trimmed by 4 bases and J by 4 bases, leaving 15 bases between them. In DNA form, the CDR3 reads TGCGCCAGCAGCGCAGCGGCGGGAAAGTACAATGAGCAGTTCTTC. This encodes CASSAAAGKYNEQFF.

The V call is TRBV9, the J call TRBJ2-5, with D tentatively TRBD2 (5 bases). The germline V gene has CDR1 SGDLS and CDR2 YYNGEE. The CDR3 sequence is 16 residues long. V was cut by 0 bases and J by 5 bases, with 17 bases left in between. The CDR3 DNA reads TGTGCCAGCAGCGTAGGCGGAATAGCCGGGAAGGAGACCCAGTACTTC. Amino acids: CASSVGGIAGKETQYF.

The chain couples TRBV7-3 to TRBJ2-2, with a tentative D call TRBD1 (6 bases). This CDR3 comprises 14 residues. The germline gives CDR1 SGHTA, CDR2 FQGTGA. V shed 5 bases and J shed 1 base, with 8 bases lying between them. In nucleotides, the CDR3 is TGTGCCAGCAGCACACAGGGGAACACCGGGGAGCTGTTTTTT. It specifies CASSTQGNTGELFF.

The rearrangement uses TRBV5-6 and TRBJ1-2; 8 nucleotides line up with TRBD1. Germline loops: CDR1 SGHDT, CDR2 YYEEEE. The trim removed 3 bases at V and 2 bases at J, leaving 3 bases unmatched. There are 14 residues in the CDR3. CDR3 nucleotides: TGTGCCAGCAGCTCCGGACAGGGAAACTATGGCTACACCTTC. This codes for CASSSGQGNYGYTF.